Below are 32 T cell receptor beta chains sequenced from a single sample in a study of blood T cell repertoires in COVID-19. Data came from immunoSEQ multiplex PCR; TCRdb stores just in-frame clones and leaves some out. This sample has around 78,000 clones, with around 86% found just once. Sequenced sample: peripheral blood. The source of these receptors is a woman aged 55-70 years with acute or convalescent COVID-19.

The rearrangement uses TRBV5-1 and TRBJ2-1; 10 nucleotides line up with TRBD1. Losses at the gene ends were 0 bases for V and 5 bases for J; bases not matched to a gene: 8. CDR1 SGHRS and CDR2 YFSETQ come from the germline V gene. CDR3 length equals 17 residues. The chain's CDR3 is CASSLVGSGTGDNEQFF. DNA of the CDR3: TGCGCCAGCAGCTTGGTGGGATCCGGGACAGGGGACAATGAGCAGTTCTTC.

The CDR3 here is CASSRNGANEKLFF. DNA of the CDR3: TGTGCCAGCAGCCGTAACGGGGCTAATGAAAAACTGTTTTTT. V usage is TRBV5-4 and J usage is TRBJ1-4; D is uncertain. Trimming removed 4 bases from V and 3 bases from J, with 10 bases in between. CDR3 length: 14 residues. Germline values: CDR1 SGHNT, CDR2 YYREEE (reference sequence).

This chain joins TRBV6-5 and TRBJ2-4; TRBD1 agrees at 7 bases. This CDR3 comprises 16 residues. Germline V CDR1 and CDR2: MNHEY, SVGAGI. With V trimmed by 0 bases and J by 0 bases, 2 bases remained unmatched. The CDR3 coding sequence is TGTGCCAGCAGTTACTCCGGACAGGTAGCCAAAAACATTCAGTACTTC. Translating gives CASSYSGQVAKNIQYF.

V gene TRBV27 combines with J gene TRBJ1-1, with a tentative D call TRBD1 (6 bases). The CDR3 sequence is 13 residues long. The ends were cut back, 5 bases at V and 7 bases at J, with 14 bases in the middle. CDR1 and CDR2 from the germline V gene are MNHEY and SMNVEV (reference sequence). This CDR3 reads CASSTGSVGEAFF. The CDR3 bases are TGTGCCAGCAGTACAGGGTCTGTGGGTGAAGCTTTCTTT.

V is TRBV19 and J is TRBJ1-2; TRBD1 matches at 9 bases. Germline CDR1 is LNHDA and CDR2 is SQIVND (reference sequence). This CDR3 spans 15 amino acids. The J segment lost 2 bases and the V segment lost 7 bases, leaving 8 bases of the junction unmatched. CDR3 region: CASNLGTGMNYGYTF. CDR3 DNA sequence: TGTGCCAGTAATCTAGGGACAGGGATGAACTATGGCTACACCTTC.

CDR3 loop: CASSREGGQNIQYF. The CDR3 nucleotides read TGTGCCAGCAGCCGGGAAGGGGGTCAAAACATTCAGTACTTC. V usage is TRBV7-3 and J usage is TRBJ2-4, with D possibly TRBD1 on 6 matching bases. The CDR3 spans 14 residues. CDR1 SGHTA and CDR2 FQGTGA come from the germline V gene. V lost 5 bases to trimming and J lost 5 bases, with 13 bases between them. Looking up the rest from reference TRBV7-3 and TRBJ2-4 gives the full variable domain: GAGVSQTPSNKVTEKGKYVELRCDPISGHTALYWYRQSLGQGPEFLIYFQGTGAADDSGLPNDRFFAVRPEGSVSTLKIQRTERGDSAVYLCASSREGGQNIQYFGAGTRLSVL.

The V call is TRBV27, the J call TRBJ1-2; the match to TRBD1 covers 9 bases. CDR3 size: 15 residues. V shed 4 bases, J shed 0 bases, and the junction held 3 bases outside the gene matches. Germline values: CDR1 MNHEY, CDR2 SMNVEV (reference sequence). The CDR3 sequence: CASSSRDRANYGYTF. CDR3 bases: TGTGCCAGCAGTTCCCGGGACAGGGCTAACTATGGCTACACCTTC.

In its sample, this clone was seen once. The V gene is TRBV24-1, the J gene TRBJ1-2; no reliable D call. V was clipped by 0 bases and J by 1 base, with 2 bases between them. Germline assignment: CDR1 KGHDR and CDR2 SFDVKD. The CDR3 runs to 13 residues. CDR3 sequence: CATSDLYNYGYTF. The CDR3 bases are TGTGCCACCAGTGATTTGTATAACTATGGCTACACCTTC.

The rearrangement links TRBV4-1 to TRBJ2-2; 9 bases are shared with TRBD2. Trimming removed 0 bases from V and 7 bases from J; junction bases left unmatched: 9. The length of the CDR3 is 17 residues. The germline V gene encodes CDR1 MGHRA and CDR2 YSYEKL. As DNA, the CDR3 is TGCGCCAGCAGCCAAGATCGGGCGGGGGGGCCCGGCGGGGAGCTGTTTTTT. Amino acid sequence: CASSQDRAGGPGGELFF.

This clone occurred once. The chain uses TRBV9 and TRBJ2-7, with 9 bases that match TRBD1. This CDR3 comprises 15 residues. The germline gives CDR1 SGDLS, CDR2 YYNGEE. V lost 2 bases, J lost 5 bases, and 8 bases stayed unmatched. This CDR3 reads CASSVLWTGADEQYF. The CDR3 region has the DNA TGTGCCAGCAGCGTCCTCTGGACAGGGGCCGACGAGCAGTACTTC.

CDR3 sequence (DNA): TGTGCCAGTAGTATAGGGGAGGGGAACACTGAAGCTTTCTTT. This encodes CASSIGEGNTEAFF. V is TRBV19 and J is TRBJ1-1; D gene ambiguous. The CDR3 spans 14 residues. V was cut by 1 base and J by 1 base, with 7 bases left in between. Per the germline V gene, CDR1 is LNHDA and CDR2 is SQIVND (reference sequence). Complete variable domain (other parts from reference TRBV19 and TRBJ1-1): DGGITQSPKYLFRKEGQNVTLSCEQNLNHDAMYWYRQDPGQGLRLIYYSQIVNDFQKGDIAEGYSVSREKKESFPLTVTSAQKNPTAFYLCASSIGEGNTEAFFGQGTRLTVV.

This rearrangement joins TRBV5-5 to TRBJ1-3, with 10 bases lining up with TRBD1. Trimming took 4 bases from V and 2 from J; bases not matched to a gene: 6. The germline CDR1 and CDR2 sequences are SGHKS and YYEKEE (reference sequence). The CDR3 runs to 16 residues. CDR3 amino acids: CASSPGGTGAGNTIYF. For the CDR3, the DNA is TGTGCCAGCAGCCCCGGAGGGACAGGGGCTGGAAACACCATATATTTT.

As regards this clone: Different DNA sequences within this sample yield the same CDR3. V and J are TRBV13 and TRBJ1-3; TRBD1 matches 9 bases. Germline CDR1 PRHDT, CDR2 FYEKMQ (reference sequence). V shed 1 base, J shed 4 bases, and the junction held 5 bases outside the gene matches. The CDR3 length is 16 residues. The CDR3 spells CASSLAGTGFGNTIYF. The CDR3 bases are TGTGCCAGCAGCTTAGCCGGGACAGGGTTCGGAAACACCATATATTTT.

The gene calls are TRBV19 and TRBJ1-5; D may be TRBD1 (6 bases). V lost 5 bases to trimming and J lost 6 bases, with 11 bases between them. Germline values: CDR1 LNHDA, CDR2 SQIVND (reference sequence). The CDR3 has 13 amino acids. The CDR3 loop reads CASSQGSGQPQHF. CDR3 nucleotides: TGTGCCAGTAGTCAGGGGTCGGGTCAGCCCCAGCATTTT.

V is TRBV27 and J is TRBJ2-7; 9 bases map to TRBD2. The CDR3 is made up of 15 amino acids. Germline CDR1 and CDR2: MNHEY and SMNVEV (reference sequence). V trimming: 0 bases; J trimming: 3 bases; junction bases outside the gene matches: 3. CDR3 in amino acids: CASSLSSGSLYEQYF. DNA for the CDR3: TGTGCCAGCAGTTTATCTAGCGGGAGTCTCTACGAGCAGTACTTC.

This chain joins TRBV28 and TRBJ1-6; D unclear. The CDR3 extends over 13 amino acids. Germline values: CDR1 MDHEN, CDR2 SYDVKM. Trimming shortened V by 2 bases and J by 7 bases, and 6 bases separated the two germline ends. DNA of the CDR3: TGTGCCAGCAGTTTAGTCGGGAATTCACCCCTCCACTTT. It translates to CASSLVGNSPLHF.

The CDR3 DNA sequence: TGTGCCAGCAGTCTCCCGGGATACGAGCAGTACTTC. This encodes CASSLPGYEQYF. The chain has TRBV12-3 or TRBV12-4 and TRBJ2-7; perhaps TRBD2 as D (5 bases). This CDR3 has 12 residues. V was trimmed by 5 bases and J by 4 bases, leaving 9 bases between them.

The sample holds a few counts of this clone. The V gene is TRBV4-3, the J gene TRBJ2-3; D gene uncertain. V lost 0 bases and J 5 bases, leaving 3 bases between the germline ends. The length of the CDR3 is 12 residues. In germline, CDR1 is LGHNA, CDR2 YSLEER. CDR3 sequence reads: CASSQDKDTQYF. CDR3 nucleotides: TGCGCCAGCAGCCAAGACAAAGATACGCAGTATTTT.

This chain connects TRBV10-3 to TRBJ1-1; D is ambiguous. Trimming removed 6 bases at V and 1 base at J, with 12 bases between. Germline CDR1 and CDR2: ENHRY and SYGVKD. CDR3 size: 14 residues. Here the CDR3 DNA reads TGTGCCATCAGGAGGGCCCGGGAGAACACTGAAGCTTTCTTT. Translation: CAIRRARENTEAFF.

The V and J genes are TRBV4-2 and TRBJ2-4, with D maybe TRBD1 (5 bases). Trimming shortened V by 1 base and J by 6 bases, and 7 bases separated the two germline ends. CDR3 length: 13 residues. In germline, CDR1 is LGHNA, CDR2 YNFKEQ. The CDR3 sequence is CASSQGRVNIQYF. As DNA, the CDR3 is TGTGCCAGCAGCCAAGGCAGGGTAAACATTCAGTACTTC.

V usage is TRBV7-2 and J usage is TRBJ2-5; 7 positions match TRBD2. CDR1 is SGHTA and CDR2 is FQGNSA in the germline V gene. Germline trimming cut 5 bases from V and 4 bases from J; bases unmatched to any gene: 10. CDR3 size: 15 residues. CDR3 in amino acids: CASSPSGPGGETQYF. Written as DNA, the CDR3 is TGTGCCAGCAGCCCCTCTGGTCCGGGGGGAGAGACCCAGTACTTC.

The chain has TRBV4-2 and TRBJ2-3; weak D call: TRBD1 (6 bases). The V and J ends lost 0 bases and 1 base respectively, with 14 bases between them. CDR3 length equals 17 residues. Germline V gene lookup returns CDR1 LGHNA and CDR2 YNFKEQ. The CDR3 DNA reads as TGTGCCAGCAGCCAAGAAACCGGACAGTTCCGCACAGATACGCAGTATTTT. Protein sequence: CASSQETGQFRTDTQYF.

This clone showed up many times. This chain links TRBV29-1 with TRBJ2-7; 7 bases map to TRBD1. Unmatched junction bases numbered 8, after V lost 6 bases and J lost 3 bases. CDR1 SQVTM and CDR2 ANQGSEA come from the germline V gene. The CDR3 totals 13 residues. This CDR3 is CSVGTAGIYEQYF. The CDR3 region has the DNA TGCAGCGTAGGGACAGCTGGGATCTACGAGCAGTACTTC.

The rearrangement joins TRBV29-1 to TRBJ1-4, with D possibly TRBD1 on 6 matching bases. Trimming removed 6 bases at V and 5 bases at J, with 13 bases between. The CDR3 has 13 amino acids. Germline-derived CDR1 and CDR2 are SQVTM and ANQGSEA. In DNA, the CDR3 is TGCAGCGTAGGTCGTGGGACAAATGAAAAACTGTTTTTT. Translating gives CSVGRGTNEKLFF.

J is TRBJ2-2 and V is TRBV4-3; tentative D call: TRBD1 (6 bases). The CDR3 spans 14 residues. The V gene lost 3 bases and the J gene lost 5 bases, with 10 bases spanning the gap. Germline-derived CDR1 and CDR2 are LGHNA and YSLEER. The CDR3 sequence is CASSHTTGTGELFF. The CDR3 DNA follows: TGCGCCAGCAGCCACACTACAGGGACCGGGGAGCTGTTTTTT.

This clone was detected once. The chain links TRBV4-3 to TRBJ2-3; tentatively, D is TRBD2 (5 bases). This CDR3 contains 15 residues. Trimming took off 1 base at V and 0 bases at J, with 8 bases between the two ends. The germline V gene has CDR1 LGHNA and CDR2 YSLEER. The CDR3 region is CASSQGRTSTDTQYF. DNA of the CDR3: TGCGCCAGCAGCCAAGGCCGGACTAGCACAGATACGCAGTATTTT.

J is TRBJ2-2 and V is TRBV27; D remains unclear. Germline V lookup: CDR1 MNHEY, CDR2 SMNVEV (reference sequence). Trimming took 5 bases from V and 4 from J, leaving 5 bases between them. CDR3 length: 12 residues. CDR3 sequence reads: CASSLLTGELFF. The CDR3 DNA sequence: TGTGCCAGCAGTCTCCTCACCGGGGAGCTGTTTTTT.

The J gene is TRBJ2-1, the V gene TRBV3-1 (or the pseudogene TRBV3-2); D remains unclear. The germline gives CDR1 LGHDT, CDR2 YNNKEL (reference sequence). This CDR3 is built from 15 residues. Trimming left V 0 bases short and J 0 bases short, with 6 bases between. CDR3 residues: CASSQDASSYNEQFF. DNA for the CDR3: TGTGCCAGCAGCCAAGACGCGAGCTCCTACAATGAGCAGTTCTTC.

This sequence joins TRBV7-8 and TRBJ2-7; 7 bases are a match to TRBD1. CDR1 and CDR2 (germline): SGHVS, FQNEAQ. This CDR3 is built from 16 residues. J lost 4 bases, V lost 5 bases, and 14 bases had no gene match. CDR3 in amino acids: CASSVDRVGTSYEQYF. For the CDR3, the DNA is TGTGCCAGCAGCGTAGACAGGGTGGGGACCTCTTACGAGCAGTACTTC.

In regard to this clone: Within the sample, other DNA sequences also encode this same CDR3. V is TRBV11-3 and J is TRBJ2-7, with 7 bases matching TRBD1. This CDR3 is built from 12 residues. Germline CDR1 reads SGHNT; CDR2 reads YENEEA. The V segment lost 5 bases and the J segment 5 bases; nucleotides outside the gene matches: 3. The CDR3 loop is CASSQQGHEQYF. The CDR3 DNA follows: TGTGCCAGCAGCCAACAGGGGCACGAGCAGTACTTC.

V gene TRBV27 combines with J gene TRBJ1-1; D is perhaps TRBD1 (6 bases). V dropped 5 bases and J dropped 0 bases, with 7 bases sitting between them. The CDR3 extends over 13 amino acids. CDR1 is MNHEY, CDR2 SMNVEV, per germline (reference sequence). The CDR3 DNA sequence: TGTGCCAGCAGTCAGGGGTTGAACACTGAAGCTTTCTTT. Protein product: CASSQGLNTEAFF.

The CDR3 here is CASSLELAGAFEQYF. In DNA form, the CDR3 reads TGTGCCAGCAGCTTAGAACTAGCGGGGGCCTTCGAGCAGTACTTC. The chain has TRBV7-2 and TRBJ2-7; 11 nucleotides line up with TRBD2. V shed 1 base and J 6 bases; nucleotides not matched to a gene: 5. CDR1 and CDR2 (germline): SGHTA, FQGNSA. This CDR3 region has 15 residues.